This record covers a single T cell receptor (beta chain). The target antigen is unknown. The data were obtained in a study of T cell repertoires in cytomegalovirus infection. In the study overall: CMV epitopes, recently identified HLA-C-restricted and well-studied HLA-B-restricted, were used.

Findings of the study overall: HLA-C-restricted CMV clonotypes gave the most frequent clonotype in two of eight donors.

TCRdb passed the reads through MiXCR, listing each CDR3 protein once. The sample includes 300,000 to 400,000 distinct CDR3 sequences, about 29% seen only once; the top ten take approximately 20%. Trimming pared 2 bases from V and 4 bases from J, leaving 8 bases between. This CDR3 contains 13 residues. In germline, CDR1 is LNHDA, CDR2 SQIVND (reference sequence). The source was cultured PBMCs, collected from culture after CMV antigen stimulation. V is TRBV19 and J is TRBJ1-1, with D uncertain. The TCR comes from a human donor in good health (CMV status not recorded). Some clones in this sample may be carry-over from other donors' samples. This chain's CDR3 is CASSIPRGTEAFF. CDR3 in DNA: TGTGCCAGTAGTATACCCCGAGGCACTGAAGCTTTCTTT.